A single sample is the source of the 26 T cell receptor beta chains below, sequenced in a study of blood T cell repertoires in COVID-19. Repertoires were generated with immunoSEQ multiplex PCR, while TCRdb's copy carries only in-frame clones and drops some. The sample has approximately 91,000 clones; nearly 90% are singletons. The source material was peripheral blood. All receptors derive from a man aged 65-85 years with acute or convalescent COVID-19.

J is TRBJ2-5 and V is TRBV15; tentative D call: TRBD1 (6 bases). Trimming took off 3 bases at V and 4 bases at J, with 9 bases between the two ends. Germline V CDR1 and CDR2: LNHNV, YYDKDF (reference sequence). The CDR3 contains 13 residues. Here the CDR3 reads CATSRGARETQYF. CDR3 coding DNA: TGTGCCACCAGCAGGGGGGCCCGAGAGACCCAGTACTTC.

V usage is TRBV3-1 (or the pseudogene TRBV3-2) and J usage is TRBJ1-3; 7 positions match TRBD1. V dropped 4 bases and J dropped 0; count of bases not matched to a gene: 3. This CDR3 has 15 amino acids. The germline V gene has CDR1 LGHDT and CDR2 YNNKEL (reference sequence). The CDR3 nucleotides are TGTGCCAGCAGCCCGCGGACAGGCTCTGGAAACACCATATATTTT. It specifies CASSPRTGSGNTIYF.

The V gene is TRBV9, the J gene TRBJ1-3; D is unresolved. This CDR3 contains 12 residues. V was cut by 4 bases and J by 0 bases, with 2 bases left in between. The germline V gene encodes CDR1 SGDLS and CDR2 YYNGEE. The CDR3 region is CASSYSGNTIYF. The CDR3 DNA reads as TGTGCCAGCAGCTACTCTGGAAACACCATATATTTT.

The chain combines TRBV11-2 with TRBJ2-4, with TRBD2 matching 13 bases. With 1 base clipped from V and 0 bases from J, the junction kept 3 bases outside the gene matches. This CDR3 is 18 amino acids long. The germline V gene encodes CDR1 SGHAT and CDR2 FQNNGV. The CDR3 DNA sequence: TGTGCCAGCAGCTTAGTTGGGACTAGCGGGGTAGCCAAAAACATTCAGTACTTC. Translating it yields CASSLVGTSGVAKNIQYF.

The genes are TRBV27 and TRBJ2-3; 13 bases line up with TRBD2. Germline assignment: CDR1 MNHEY and CDR2 SMNVEV (reference sequence). CDR3 length: 17 residues. Trimming at V came to 4 bases and at J to 3 bases, leaving 7 bases not matched to a gene. The CDR3 DNA is TGTGCCAGCAGTTCCCCTCAGACTAGCGGGGGGACAGATACGCAGTATTTT. This encodes CASSSPQTSGGTDTQYF.

About this clone itself: This sample includes further DNA sequences coding for the same CDR3. The chain recombines TRBV29-1 with TRBJ1-5; tentative D call: TRBD1 (6 bases). This CDR3 contains 13 residues. V was clipped by 4 bases and J by 4 bases, with 11 bases between them. Germline V lookup: CDR1 SQVTM, CDR2 ANQGSEA. The CDR3: CSVGTAGNQPQHF. The CDR3 region has the DNA TGCAGCGTTGGGACAGCGGGGAATCAGCCCCAGCATTTT.

J is TRBJ1-3 and V is TRBV6-4, with 9 bases identical to TRBD1. The V and J ends lost 8 bases and 0 bases, in that order; junction bases with no gene match: 5. The CDR3 totals 15 residues. Germline CDR1 and CDR2: MRHNA and SNTAGT. The DNA of the CDR3 is TGTGCCAGCGCGGGACAGGGACTCTCTGGAAACACCATATATTTT. As protein: CASAGQGLSGNTIYF.

CDR3 in amino acids: CASSFQGYYGYTF. Written as DNA, the CDR3 is TGTGCCAGCAGTTTTCAGGGGTACTATGGCTACACCTTC. This rearrangement joins TRBV12-3 or TRBV12-4 to TRBJ1-2, with a weak D call TRBD1 (6 bases). CDR3 length: 13 amino acids. The V end lost 3 bases, the J end lost 3 bases, and 8 bases lay between the germline ends.

The chain recombines TRBV7-9 with TRBJ2-7; TRBD1 matches at 7 bases. The germline gives CDR1 SEHNR, CDR2 FQNEAQ (reference sequence). V was clipped by 4 bases and J by 4 bases; unmatched bases: 10. The CDR3 runs 15 residues. The CDR3 loop is CASSSTGRSLYEQYF. The CDR3 nucleotides read TGTGCCAGCAGCTCGACAGGGCGAAGCCTATACGAGCAGTACTTC.

The CDR3 nucleotides read TGTGCCAGCAGTACGACTAGCGGGGGACACTACAATGAGCAGTTCTTC. Its protein is CASSTTSGGHYNEQFF. This chain joins TRBV28 and TRBJ2-1; TRBD2 matches 12 bases. Germline V gene sequence: CDR1 MDHEN, CDR2 SYDVKM. With V trimmed by 5 bases and J by 3 bases, 5 bases remained unmatched. The CDR3 covers 16 residues.

V gene TRBV6-5 combines with J gene TRBJ2-5; no reliable D call. Per the germline V gene, CDR1 is MNHEY and CDR2 is SVGAGI. The V end was cut by 5 bases, the J end by 1 base, with 8 bases between. CDR3 size: 13 residues. The CDR3 reads CASSPGFQETQYF. The DNA of the CDR3 is TGTGCCAGCAGTCCCGGTTTCCAAGAGACCCAGTACTTC.

The chain employs TRBV13 and TRBJ1-5; a weak D match, TRBD1 (5 bases). Germline V gene data show CDR1 as PRHDT and CDR2 as FYEKMQ (reference sequence). CDR3 length equals 14 residues. Trimming cost V 5 bases and J 3 bases, with 11 bases left between them. The CDR3 is CASSLGGPNQPQHF. The CDR3 DNA is TGTGCCAGCAGCCTGGGGGGTCCCAATCAGCCCCAGCATTTT.

The rearrangement uses TRBV12-5 and TRBJ2-7; 9 bases map to TRBD1. CDR3 length: 14 amino acids. The V segment lost 7 bases and the J segment 1 base; nucleotides outside the gene matches: 5. CDR1 and CDR2 from the germline V gene are LGHNT and FRNRAP. CDR3: CASVRDRASYEQYF. The CDR3 region has the DNA TGTGCTAGTGTCCGGGACAGGGCGTCCTACGAGCAGTACTTC.

The J gene is TRBJ1-3, the V gene TRBV11-2; D gene ambiguous. There are 15 residues in the CDR3. V lost 0 bases and J 0 bases, leaving 6 bases between the germline ends. Germline lookup yields CDR1 SGHAT and CDR2 FQNNGV. This chain's CDR3 is CASSLDRISGNTIYF. CDR3 bases: TGTGCCAGCAGCTTAGACAGGATCTCTGGAAACACCATATATTTT.

The rearrangement links TRBV2 to TRBJ2-3; TRBD1 might be the D (7 bases). CDR1 is SNHLY and CDR2 is FYNNEI in the germline V gene. V shed 5 bases and J shed 6 bases, with 21 bases lying between them. This CDR3 spans 16 amino acids. CDR3 bases: TGTGCCAGCAGTCCCGACAGGGACGGGACTGGGGATACGCAGTATTTT. Translating it yields CASSPDRDGTGDTQYF. The full variable domain, completed using reference TRBV2 and TRBJ2-3, is EPEVTQTPSHQVTQMGQEVILRCVPISNHLYFYWYRQILGQKVEFLVSFYNNEISEKSEIFDDQFSVERPDGSNFTLKIRSTKLEDSAMYFCASSPDRDGTGDTQYFGPGTRLTVL.

This chain uses TRBV19 with TRBJ2-2; D remains unclear. The CDR3 has 11 amino acids. V was pared by 10 bases and J by 1 base, with 4 bases between. Germline assignment: CDR1 LNHDA and CDR2 SQIVND (reference sequence). The CDR3 bases are TGTGCCACCCGGAACACCGGGGAGCTGTTTTTT. The encoded protein is CATRNTGELFF. Together with reference TRBV19 and TRBJ2-2, the CDR3 gives the full variable domain: DGGITQSPKYLFRKEGQNVTLSCEQNLNHDAMYWYRQDPGQGLRLIYYSQIVNDFQKGDIAEGYSVSREKKESFPLTVTSAQKNPTAFYLCATRNTGELFFGEGSRLTVL.

V and J are TRBV28 and TRBJ2-5; D not resolved. The CDR3 is 13 residues long. The V end was cut by 3 bases, the J end by 9 bases, with 14 bases between. Germline CDR1 and CDR2: MDHEN and SYDVKM. CDR3 in amino acids: CASSFLNENAQYF. Written as DNA, the CDR3 is TGTGCCAGCAGTTTCCTAAATGAAAACGCCCAGTACTTC.

This sequence joins TRBV5-8 and TRBJ1-1; TRBD1 matches at 7 bases. CDR3 size: 14 residues. J lost 0 bases, V lost 4 bases, and 3 bases had no gene match. The germline V gene has CDR1 SGHTS and CDR2 YDEGEE. CDR3 in amino acids: CASSVGQMNTEAFF. Written as DNA, the CDR3 is TGTGCCAGCAGCGTGGGACAGATGAACACTGAAGCTTTCTTT.

The chain joins TRBV27 to TRBJ1-1; D remains ambiguous. The V gene's germline CDR1 is MNHEY and CDR2 SMNVEV (reference sequence). The CDR3 runs to 15 residues. V lost 6 bases and J lost 2, with 16 bases in between. CDR3 in amino acids: CASRLLNKKNTEAFF. CDR3 DNA sequence: TGTGCCAGCAGACTACTGAATAAAAAAAACACTGAAGCTTTCTTT.

The V call is TRBV7-9, the J call TRBJ1-6, with D maybe TRBD1 (6 bases). The CDR3 spans 16 residues. Germline CDR1 and CDR2: SEHNR and FQNEAQ (reference sequence). V was trimmed by 1 base and J by 10 bases, leaving 17 bases between them. The CDR3 protein is CASSLDLGQGKSPLHF. CDR3 bases: TGTGCCAGCAGCTTAGATCTCGGGCAGGGGAAATCACCCCTCCACTTT.

Written as DNA, the CDR3 is TGTGCCAGTACCAGCCTACTCGGGACAGCCTACAATGAGCAGTTCTTC. Its protein product is CASTSLLGTAYNEQFF. This chain connects TRBV19 to TRBJ2-1, with 7 bases aligning to TRBD1. Trimming at V came to 7 bases and at J to 2 bases, leaving 11 bases not matched to a gene. The CDR3 extends over 16 amino acids. The germline V gene has CDR1 LNHDA and CDR2 SQIVND (reference sequence).

This chain joins TRBV19 and TRBJ1-5; 7 bases are a match to TRBD1. J gave up 0 bases and V 1 base, and 9 bases lay outside the gene matches. CDR1 and CDR2 from the germline V gene are LNHDA and SQIVND (reference sequence). The CDR3 runs to 18 residues. CDR3 sequence: CASSIGPGQSYSNQPQHF. CDR3 nucleotide sequence: TGTGCCAGTAGTATAGGCCCGGGACAGAGCTATAGCAATCAGCCCCAGCATTTT.

The chain links TRBV6-6 to TRBJ2-3; 11 bases fit TRBD2. Germline loops: CDR1 MNHNY, CDR2 SVGAGI (reference sequence). V shed 5 bases, J shed 0 bases, and the junction held 10 bases outside the gene matches. The CDR3 is 18 amino acids. The CDR3 nucleotides read TGTGCCAGCAGTCGAATGGGACTAGCGGTTCTCAGCACAGATACGCAGTATTTT. Its translation is CASSRMGLAVLSTDTQYF.

This sequence joins TRBV7-9 and TRBJ1-5; no clear D gene. Trimming left V 4 bases short and J 4 bases short, with 5 bases between. The CDR3 length is 12 residues. Looked up from germline, CDR1 is SEHNR and CDR2 is FQNEAQ (reference sequence). The CDR3 loop reads CASSYANQPQHF. The DNA of the CDR3 is TGTGCCAGCAGCTACGCGAATCAGCCCCAGCATTTT.

The chain recombines TRBV7-2 with TRBJ2-5; D unclear. Deletions cut 1 base from V and 5 bases from J, with 11 bases between. The CDR3 covers 14 residues. Germline assignment: CDR1 SGHTA and CDR2 FQGNSA. The CDR3 nucleotides are TGTGCCAGCAGCTTAGGAGGCTTATTGGAGACCCAGTACTTC. Protein: CASSLGGLLETQYF.

The chain employs TRBV5-5 and TRBJ1-1, with no clear D. CDR1 and CDR2 (germline): SGHKS, YYEKEE (reference sequence). V lost 3 bases to trimming and J lost 1 base, with 10 bases between them. The CDR3 has 14 amino acids. The CDR3 loop is CASSSRGGNTEAFF. CDR3 sequence (DNA): TGTGCCAGCAGCTCCCGAGGCGGGAACACTGAAGCTTTCTTT.